This T cell receptor (beta chain) was found in a study of blood T cell repertoires in COVID-19. Study-level background: PBMCs, B-cell-depleted T cells, or T cells were the source of the cDNA or gDNA that made up the material.

This CDR3 contains 14 residues. Per germline, CDR1 SGHRS and CDR2 YFSETQ. V lost 0 bases and J 5 bases, leaving 12 bases between the germline ends. The repertoire was sequenced with immunoSEQ multiplex PCR; TCRdb's copy has only in-frame clones and lacks some. The profile covers approximately 52,000 clones, with roughly 90% appearing a single time and 2.5% to 3.5% taken by the ten largest. The sample consisted of peripheral blood. The sequence was obtained from a man aged 45-65 years with acute or convalescent COVID-19. V is TRBV5-1 and J is TRBJ2-7; D possibly corresponds to TRBD1 (5 bases). CDR3 loop: CASSLAGAFNEQYF. CDR3 in DNA: TGCGCCAGCAGCTTGGCTGGGGCATTCAACGAGCAGTACTTC.